This is a list of T cell receptor beta chains from one sample in a study of blood T cell repertoires in COVID-19. TCRdb's table, derived via immunoSEQ multiplex PCR, lists solely in-frame clones and lacks some. Of around 140,000 clones detected, around 87% appear once; the ten largest clones hold approximately 4.3%. Material: PBMCs or T cells enriched from blood (not recorded which). Every receptor here comes from a middle-aged woman who had been exposed to COVID-19. Each CDR3 is given with its conserved first and last residue. Each record gives: V gene, D gene, clone size, J gene, CDR3 DNA, CDR3 protein. D genes are given only for firm matches. Not all rows give a size; the values are once, few, many and, for expanded clones, a class.

V gene: TRBV4-3
D gene: -
clone size: -
J gene: TRBJ1-2
CDR3 DNA: TGCGCCAGCAGCCACACAGGGATTGATGGCTACACCTTC
CDR3 protein: CASSHTGIDGYTF

V gene: TRBV19
D gene: -
clone size: once
J gene: TRBJ1-5
CDR3 DNA: TGTGCCAGTAGTTTGGTAGACGGGGAGCCCCAGCATTTT
CDR3 protein: CASSLVDGEPQHF

V gene: TRBV19
D gene: -
clone size: -
J gene: TRBJ2-5
CDR3 DNA: TGTGCCAGTAGTATTGGGCACAGGCCCCAAGAGACCCAGTACTTC
CDR3 protein: CASSIGHRPQETQYF

V gene: TRBV9
D gene: -
clone size: -
J gene: TRBJ2-1
CDR3 DNA: TGTGCCAGCAGCGTAGAGATCGGGGGACTGTACAATGAGCAGTTCTTC
CDR3 protein: CASSVEIGGLYNEQFF

V gene: TRBV7-9
D gene: TRBD1
clone size: -
J gene: TRBJ1-1
CDR3 DNA: TGTGCCAGCAGCTTAGATTCAGGGGGCTTGACTGAAGCTTTCTTT
CDR3 protein: CASSLDSGGLTEAFF

V gene: TRBV9
D gene: TRBD1
clone size: -
J gene: TRBJ2-3
CDR3 DNA: TGTGCCAGCAGCGCACCCTTCTCTTGGGACAGGGATTTCACAGATACGCAGTATTTT
CDR3 protein: CASSAPFSWDRDFTDTQYF

V gene: TRBV4-3
D gene: -
clone size: -
J gene: TRBJ1-4
CDR3 DNA: TGCGCCAGCAGCCCAGAGGGCTTCAGGGGTGAAAAACTGTTTTTT
CDR3 protein: CASSPEGFRGEKLFF

V gene: TRBV5-1
D gene: TRBD1
clone size: -
J gene: TRBJ1-1
CDR3 DNA: TGCGCCAGCAGCTGGGGGACAGGGGGCGTAGGGAACACTGAAGCTTTCTTT
CDR3 protein: CASSWGTGGVGNTEAFF

V gene: TRBV19
D gene: -
clone size: -
J gene: TRBJ1-2
CDR3 DNA: TGTGCCAGTAGTATCCCCGAGAACTATGGCTACACCTTC
CDR3 protein: CASSIPENYGYTF

V gene: TRBV29-1
D gene: -
clone size: few
J gene: TRBJ1-2
CDR3 DNA: TGCAGCGTTGACAGGACGGGGGGCTATGGCTACACCTTC
CDR3 protein: CSVDRTGGYGYTF

V gene: TRBV7-2
D gene: TRBD1
clone size: -
J gene: TRBJ2-5
CDR3 DNA: TGTGCCAGCAGCTCCCATATACAGGGGGCAAGGGAGACCCAGTACTTC
CDR3 protein: CASSSHIQGARETQYF

V gene: TRBV7-2
D gene: TRBD2
clone size: -
J gene: TRBJ2-6
CDR3 DNA: TGTGCCAGCAGCACCGGACTAGCGGGAGTAGGTGGGGCCAACGTCCTGACTTTC
CDR3 protein: CASSTGLAGVGGANVLTF

V gene: TRBV5-1
D gene: -
clone size: -
J gene: TRBJ1-1
CDR3 DNA: TGCGCCAGCAGCTTAGACCGAGGGAGCGAAGCTTTCTTT
CDR3 protein: CASSLDRGSEAFF

V gene: TRBV7-6
D gene: -
clone size: -
J gene: TRBJ2-1
CDR3 DNA: TGTGCCAGCAGCCCAGGGGAGAGCTCCTACAATGAGCAGTTCTTC
CDR3 protein: CASSPGESSYNEQFF

V gene: TRBV5-8
D gene: -
clone size: -
J gene: TRBJ1-2
CDR3 DNA: TGTGCCAGCAGCTTGACAGCGGACTATGGCTACACCTTC
CDR3 protein: CASSLTADYGYTF

V gene: TRBV19
D gene: TRBD2
clone size: -
J gene: TRBJ2-1
CDR3 DNA: TGTGCCAGTAGTATAGGGCGGGGGGCATACAATGAGCAGTTCTTC
CDR3 protein: CASSIGRGAYNEQFF

V gene: TRBV19
D gene: -
clone size: -
J gene: TRBJ2-7
CDR3 DNA: TGTGCCAGTAGTCTAACCACAGGGACCGAGCAGTACTTC
CDR3 protein: CASSLTTGTEQYF

V gene: TRBV29-1
D gene: -
clone size: once
J gene: TRBJ1-1
CDR3 DNA: TGCAGCACAGACAGGACAGACGCCATGAACACTGAAGCTTTCTTT
CDR3 protein: CSTDRTDAMNTEAFF

V gene: TRBV27
D gene: -
clone size: -
J gene: TRBJ1-4
CDR3 DNA: TGTGCCAGCAGAAACTCGGGGGGCACTAATGAAAAACTGTTTTTT
CDR3 protein: CASRNSGGTNEKLFF

V gene: TRBV5-1
D gene: -
clone size: -
J gene: TRBJ2-7
CDR3 DNA: TGCGCCAGCAGCTTGGCCGGACAGCTGATGGCCAGCTCCTACGAGCAGTACTTC
CDR3 protein: CASSLAGQLMASSYEQYF

V gene: TRBV9
D gene: TRBD2
clone size: -
J gene: TRBJ2-7
CDR3 DNA: TGTGCCAGCAGCGTAGCTATCGGGGGGATGGGCTACGAGCAGTACTTC
CDR3 protein: CASSVAIGGMGYEQYF

V gene: TRBV15
D gene: -
clone size: -
J gene: TRBJ2-6
CDR3 DNA: TGTGCCACCAGCCCCCCAGGGTCTGGGGCCAACGTCCTGACTTTC
CDR3 protein: CATSPPGSGANVLTF

V gene: TRBV27
D gene: -
clone size: -
J gene: TRBJ1-5
CDR3 DNA: TGTGCCAGCAGTTTTTCGACTAATCAGCCCCAGCATTTT
CDR3 protein: CASSFSTNQPQHF

V gene: TRBV19
D gene: -
clone size: -
J gene: TRBJ1-6
CDR3 DNA: TGTGCCAGTAGTATTACGAGCTCCTATAATTCACCCCTCCACTTT
CDR3 protein: CASSITSSYNSPLHF

V gene: TRBV19
D gene: -
clone size: -
J gene: TRBJ2-3
CDR3 DNA: TGTGCCAGTAGGGTCCGAGGGGAGGCCACAGATACGCAGTATTTT
CDR3 protein: CASRVRGEATDTQYF

V gene: TRBV7-2
D gene: -
clone size: -
J gene: TRBJ2-2
CDR3 DNA: TGTGCCAGCACCCCTAGGGGGGGCGAGAACACCGGGGAGCTGTTTTTT
CDR3 protein: CASTPRGGENTGELFF

V gene: TRBV15
D gene: -
clone size: once
J gene: TRBJ1-6
CDR3 DNA: TGTGCCACCAGCGGAGGAGGGAAAGCCTATAATTCACCCCTCCACTTT
CDR3 protein: CATSGGGKAYNSPLHF

V gene: TRBV28
D gene: TRBD2
clone size: -
J gene: TRBJ2-5
CDR3 DNA: TGTGCCAGCAGTTTGGTCAGTTGGCGGGAGACTAGCGGGAGTGGGGAGACCCAGTACTTC
CDR3 protein: CASSLVSWRETSGSGETQYF

V gene: TRBV29-1
D gene: -
clone size: once
J gene: TRBJ1-2
CDR3 DNA: TGCAGCGTTGAAAAGGGGCTCTATGGCTACACCTTC
CDR3 protein: CSVEKGLYGYTF

V gene: TRBV6-5
D gene: -
clone size: -
J gene: TRBJ1-5
CDR3 DNA: TGTGCCAGCAGCTACACCAGTAACAATCAGCCCCAGCATTTT
CDR3 protein: CASSYTSNNQPQHF

V gene: TRBV25-1
D gene: -
clone size: -
J gene: TRBJ1-2
CDR3 DNA: TGTGCCAGCAGTACAACGGACAGAATCCTCTCTGGCTACACCTTC
CDR3 protein: CASSTTDRILSGYTF

V gene: TRBV28
D gene: TRBD1
clone size: -
J gene: TRBJ1-5
CDR3 DNA: TGTGCCAGCAGTTTAGCGAGGGGGCGCGGCCAGCCCCAGCATTTT
CDR3 protein: CASSLARGRGQPQHF

V gene: TRBV6-5
D gene: TRBD1
clone size: once
J gene: TRBJ1-5
CDR3 DNA: TGTGCCAGCAGTTACTCGACAGGGGCAGGTCAGCCCCAGCATTTT
CDR3 protein: CASSYSTGAGQPQHF

V gene: TRBV5-1
D gene: -
clone size: -
J gene: TRBJ1-3
CDR3 DNA: TGCGCCAGCAGCTTGGGACAGGTCGCTGGAAACACCATATATTTT
CDR3 protein: CASSLGQVAGNTIYF

V gene: TRBV28
D gene: -
clone size: -
J gene: TRBJ1-5
CDR3 DNA: TGTGCCAGCAGTTTCAGGGTCCGTAGCAATCAGCCCCAGCATTTT
CDR3 protein: CASSFRVRSNQPQHF

V gene: TRBV10-3
D gene: TRBD1
clone size: -
J gene: TRBJ2-7
CDR3 DNA: TGTGCCACCTATGACAGGGGGTATAACGAGCAGTACTTC
CDR3 protein: CATYDRGYNEQYF

V gene: TRBV2
D gene: -
clone size: once
J gene: TRBJ2-7
CDR3 DNA: TGTGCCAGCAGTAAGAGAACGGGCGAGCAGTACTTC
CDR3 protein: CASSKRTGEQYF

V gene: TRBV28
D gene: TRBD1
clone size: once
J gene: TRBJ2-7
CDR3 DNA: TGTGCCAGCAGTTCGGACAGGGGTTATTACGAGCAGTACTTC
CDR3 protein: CASSSDRGYYEQYF

V gene: TRBV5-1
D gene: -
clone size: -
J gene: TRBJ1-1
CDR3 DNA: TGCGCCAGCAGCTTAGCAGGCCAGAACACTGAAGCTTTCTTT
CDR3 protein: CASSLAGQNTEAFF

V gene: TRBV27
D gene: -
clone size: -
J gene: TRBJ1-6
CDR3 DNA: TGTGCCAGCAGTTTATTTGTGTCGGGAAATTCACCCCTCCACTTT
CDR3 protein: CASSLFVSGNSPLHF

V gene: TRBV5-1
D gene: -
clone size: -
J gene: TRBJ1-6
CDR3 DNA: TGCGCCAGCAGCCCGCGGCCCGAGGGAGAGTTAAATTCACCCCTCCACTTT
CDR3 protein: CASSPRPEGELNSPLHF

V gene: TRBV27
D gene: -
clone size: -
J gene: TRBJ2-7
CDR3 DNA: TGTGCCACCTGGTCGGGGTCAGGCGAGCAGTACTTC
CDR3 protein: CATWSGSGEQYF

V gene: TRBV19
D gene: -
clone size: -
J gene: TRBJ1-3
CDR3 DNA: TGTGCCAGTATGGGCACCGTCTCTGGAAACACCATATATTTT
CDR3 protein: CASMGTVSGNTIYF

V gene: TRBV5-1
D gene: TRBD1
clone size: -
J gene: TRBJ1-1
CDR3 DNA: TGCGCCAGCAGCTGGGCAGGGGGAGGTGGCACTGAAGCTTTCTTT
CDR3 protein: CASSWAGGGGTEAFF

V gene: TRBV7-3
D gene: TRBD1
clone size: once
J gene: TRBJ1-6
CDR3 DNA: TGTGCCTGCGCACAGGGGACTAATTCACCCCTCCACTTT
CDR3 protein: CACAQGTNSPLHF

V gene: TRBV5-4
D gene: TRBD1
clone size: -
J gene: TRBJ2-3
CDR3 DNA: TGTGCCAGCAGCTTGGCTCCGGACAGGCCCCAAGATACGCAGTATTTT
CDR3 protein: CASSLAPDRPQDTQYF

V gene: TRBV27
D gene: TRBD1
clone size: -
J gene: TRBJ1-2
CDR3 DNA: TGTGCCAGCAGTTTAGACAGGGGGCTGGTTCATGGCTACACCTTC
CDR3 protein: CASSLDRGLVHGYTF

V gene: TRBV6-2/TRBV6-3
D gene: TRBD1
clone size: -
J gene: TRBJ2-7
CDR3 DNA: TGTGCCAGCAGTAACCCGGACAGGGAGCAGTACTTC
CDR3 protein: CASSNPDREQYF

V gene: TRBV27
D gene: TRBD1
clone size: -
J gene: TRBJ1-6
CDR3 DNA: TGTGCCAGCAGGGCCGGGACAGTTAATTCACCCCTCCACTTT
CDR3 protein: CASRAGTVNSPLHF

V gene: TRBV9
D gene: TRBD1
clone size: once
J gene: TRBJ1-2
CDR3 DNA: TGTGCCAGCAGCGTCTTGGACAGGGACCATGGCTACACCTTC
CDR3 protein: CASSVLDRDHGYTF

V gene: TRBV7-2
D gene: TRBD1
clone size: -
J gene: TRBJ1-5
CDR3 DNA: TGTGCCAGCAGCATAGGACAGGGCGGTGGCAATCAGCCCCAGCATTTT
CDR3 protein: CASSIGQGGGNQPQHF

V gene: TRBV7-8
D gene: TRBD2
clone size: -
J gene: TRBJ2-7
CDR3 DNA: TGTGCCAGCAGCAATAGCGGGGGGGTTTACGAGCAGTACTTC
CDR3 protein: CASSNSGGVYEQYF

V gene: TRBV6-5
D gene: TRBD2
clone size: -
J gene: TRBJ2-3
CDR3 DNA: TGTGCCAGCAGACCAACTCAGCGGGGGGTCGGTACGCAGTATTTT
CDR3 protein: CASRPTQRGVGTQYF

V gene: TRBV25-1
D gene: -
clone size: few
J gene: TRBJ2-7
CDR3 DNA: TGTGCCAGCAGTGCAGGGAACGAGCAGTACTTC
CDR3 protein: CASSAGNEQYF

V gene: TRBV25-1
D gene: -
clone size: -
J gene: TRBJ1-1
CDR3 DNA: TGTGCCAGCAGTGAAGAAAGTGGCAGGCGTGTAGAAGCTTTCTTT
CDR3 protein: CASSEESGRRVEAFF

V gene: TRBV19
D gene: TRBD1
clone size: -
J gene: TRBJ1-1
CDR3 DNA: TGTGCCAGTAGGTCGTGGACAGGTATAGGAACTGAAGCTTTCTTT
CDR3 protein: CASRSWTGIGTEAFF

V gene: TRBV6-2/TRBV6-3
D gene: -
clone size: -
J gene: TRBJ1-1
CDR3 DNA: TGTGCCAGCAGTTACATAAGGGGGACTGAAGCTTTCTTT
CDR3 protein: CASSYIRGTEAFF

V gene: TRBV5-1
D gene: -
clone size: -
J gene: TRBJ1-5
CDR3 DNA: TGCGCCAGCAGCTTGGGTCCTGCGGGCAATCAGCCCCAGCATTTT
CDR3 protein: CASSLGPAGNQPQHF

V gene: TRBV4-1
D gene: TRBD2
clone size: few
J gene: TRBJ2-1
CDR3 DNA: TGCGCCAGCAGCCAAGTGACTAGCGGGAATAATGAGCAGTTCTTC
CDR3 protein: CASSQVTSGNNEQFF